These 7 T cell receptor beta chains originate from one sample sequenced in a study of PD-1 blockade in classical Hodgkin lymphoma. Sample time point: cycle 4 day 1 (C4D1), after five to seven weeks of nivolumab. With no exception, relapse followed autologous stem cell transplantation in all patients, and brentuximab vedotin exposure varied. This table comes from immunoSEQ multiplex PCR, and its TCRdb copy is limited to in-frame clones, with some not included. Of fewer than 25,000 clones detected, more than 75% appear once; the ten largest clones hold roughly 21%. Specimen: peripheral blood mononuclear cells (PBMCs), collected before the fourth cycle of nivolumab. These receptors originate from a human donor with classical Hodgkin lymphoma.

This clone appeared once. This chain links TRBV5-5 with TRBJ2-3, with D possibly being TRBD1 (6 bases). CDR3 size: 14 residues. V lost 4 bases to trimming and J lost 0 bases, with 9 bases between them. Germline V gene data show CDR1 as SGHKS and CDR2 as YYEKEE (reference sequence). The CDR3 loop is CASSIGQSTDTQYF. CDR3 sequence (DNA): TGTGCCAGCAGCATAGGACAGAGCACAGATACGCAGTATTTT.

V gene TRBV6-5 combines with J gene TRBJ2-7; 14 bases agree with TRBD2. The length of the CDR3 is 16 residues. The germline gives CDR1 MNHEY, CDR2 SVGAGI. Losses at the gene ends were 4 bases for V and 2 bases for J; bases not matched to a gene: 4. In DNA, the CDR3 is TGTGCCAGCAGTTCCGGACTAGCGGGGGGTCCCTACGAGCAGTACTTC. Translation: CASSSGLAGGPYEQYF.

The rearrangement uses TRBV2 and TRBJ1-5; 9 bases align to TRBD1. The CDR3 is 15 amino acids. V lost 4 bases, J lost 0 bases, and 1 base stayed unmatched. CDR1 and CDR2 (germline): SNHLY, FYNNEI. In DNA form, the CDR3 reads TGTGCCAGCAGTGCGACAGGGGGTAGCAATCAGCCCCAGCATTTT. This translates into CASSATGGSNQPQHF.

The chain carries TRBV29-1 and TRBJ1-1; 9 bases agree with TRBD1. Germline V gene lookup returns CDR1 SQVTM and CDR2 ANQGSEA. This CDR3 comprises 17 residues. After removal of 0 bases from V and 0 bases from J, the junction contained 8 bases not matched to a gene. The CDR3 DNA sequence: TGCAGCGTTGAAGATTACAGGGGGCGATTCATGAACACTGAAGCTTTCTTT. Translation: CSVEDYRGRFMNTEAFF.

J is TRBJ1-3 and V is TRBV10-3; 7 nucleotides agree with TRBD1. J lost 3 bases, V lost 5 bases, and 10 bases had no gene match. The CDR3 extends over 16 amino acids. Per germline, CDR1 ENHRY and CDR2 SYGVKD. CDR3: CAISSDKGAGGNTIYF. CDR3 sequence (DNA): TGTGCCATCAGTTCTGACAAGGGGGCTGGTGGAAACACCATATATTTT.

The chain recombines TRBV12-5 with TRBJ1-2; no clear D gene. The V gene's germline CDR1 is LGHNT and CDR2 FRNRAP. The germline V and J ends were trimmed by 8 bases and 4 bases, with 11 bases remaining between them. The CDR3 covers 12 residues. In nucleotides, the CDR3 is TGTGCTAGTTCGGGATCGAGCTATGGCTACACCTTC. Translated: CASSGSSYGYTF.

The gene calls are TRBV5-1 and TRBJ1-2, with 9 bases identical to TRBD1. Germline lookup yields CDR1 SGHRS and CDR2 YFSETQ. This CDR3 is built from 16 residues. The V segment lost 4 bases and the J segment 0 bases; nucleotides outside the gene matches: 7. In DNA form, the CDR3 reads TGCGCCAGCAGCGAAGGGACAGGGTCTTCTAACTATGGCTACACCTTC. Protein: CASSEGTGSSNYGYTF.